A single sample is the source of the 14 T cell receptor beta chains below, sequenced in a study of T-cell memory formation after mild COVID-19. MiXCR, run by TCRdb on the 5' RACE reads, gives a single entry per CDR3 protein. The sample carries 150,000 or so distinct CDR3 sequences, roughly 28% recorded once. Sequences were obtained from PBMCs or a T cell subset sorted from them (not recorded which). These receptor sequences come from an adult woman who had mild COVID-19 (a few samples of this study predate the infection). Cell type and time point are not known.

This clonotype is a singleton in its sample. The V call is TRBV6-1, the J call TRBJ1-5, with 7 positions matching TRBD1. The V segment lost 4 bases and the J segment 4 bases; nucleotides outside the gene matches: 7. The germline gives CDR1 MNHNS, CDR2 SASEGT. This CDR3 is 15 amino acids long. The CDR3 coding sequence is TGTGCCAGCAGTGCCACTCAGGGGGGGAATCAGCCCCAGCATTTT. This codes for CASSATQGGNQPQHF.

This clonotype was picked up a small number of times. The chain's CDR3 is CASSLRVFYEQYF. The CDR3 DNA follows: TGTGCCAGCAGTTTAAGGGTGTTCTACGAGCAGTACTTC. The rearrangement joins TRBV12-3 or TRBV12-4 to TRBJ2-7; D gene unclear. CDR3 length: 13 amino acids. Trimming cost V 2 bases and J 3 bases, with 8 bases left between them.

In this sample, this clonotype turned up a few times. The CDR3 DNA reads TGCAGCGTTGGGGTACTTGGACTAGCGAGAAGCCAAGAGACCCAGTACTTC. It yields the protein CSVGVLGLARSQETQYF. This sequence joins TRBV29-1 and TRBJ2-5; 9 bases are a match to TRBD2. The CDR3 has 17 amino acids. The V and J ends lost 4 bases and 1 base, in that order; junction bases with no gene match: 13. The germline gives CDR1 SQVTM, CDR2 ANQGSEA.

This chain links TRBV10-3 with TRBJ2-7; a weak D match, TRBD2 (6 bases). This CDR3 is built from 13 residues. The germline gives CDR1 ENHRY, CDR2 SYGVKD. Trimming stripped 4 bases from V and 5 bases from J, with 12 bases between. This CDR3 is CAISAEGWDEQYF. CDR3 sequence (DNA): TGTGCCATCAGTGCGGAGGGTTGGGACGAGCAGTACTTC.

The chain is built from TRBV7-9 and TRBJ2-7; D is unclear. The CDR3 length is 14 residues. V was cut by 3 bases and J by 0 bases, with 9 bases left in between. Germline V gene lookup returns CDR1 SEHNR and CDR2 FQNEAQ (reference sequence). CDR3: CASSLGGNSYEQYF. Written as DNA, the CDR3 is TGTGCCAGCAGCTTGGGTGGAAACTCCTACGAGCAGTACTTC.

The genes are TRBV6-4 and TRBJ2-1, with 9 bases that match TRBD2. V gave up 0 bases and J gave up 9 bases; unmatched junction bases: 12. Germline CDR1 and CDR2: MRHNA and SNTAGT. This CDR3 region has 17 residues. CDR3 in amino acids: CASSDSIWAGGPREQFF. The CDR3 nucleotides read TGTGCCAGCAGTGACTCCATTTGGGCGGGAGGGCCTCGTGAGCAGTTCTTC.

The V call is TRBV7-9, the J call TRBJ2-2; D is unclear. This CDR3 is 14 amino acids long. V gave up 5 bases and J gave up 1 base, with 8 bases separating them. The germline V gene encodes CDR1 SEHNR and CDR2 FQNEAQ (reference sequence). CDR3 nucleotides: TGTGCCAGCAGCCCATACAGGAACACCGGGGAGCTGTTTTTT. Translation gives CASSPYRNTGELFF. Combining the CDR3 with reference TRBV7-9 and TRBJ2-2 gives the whole variable domain DTGVSQNPRHKITKRGQNVTFRCDPISEHNRLYWYRQTLGQGPEFLTYFQNEAQLEKSRLLSDRFSAERPKGSFSTLEIQRTEQGDSAMYLCASSPYRNTGELFFGEGSRLTVL.

This sequence joins TRBV5-1 and TRBJ2-7, with D perhaps assigned TRBD1 or TRBD2 (5 bases each). Germline CDR1 is SGHRS and CDR2 is YFSETQ. The V gene lost 4 bases and the J gene lost 5 bases, with 13 bases spanning the gap. The CDR3 is 13 residues long. The CDR3 DNA is TGCGCCAGCAGCAGTTACCAGGGAGACGAGCAGTACTTC. It yields the protein CASSSYQGDEQYF.

The chain recombines TRBV9 with TRBJ1-2, with 10 bases that match TRBD1. Germline-derived CDR1 and CDR2 are SGDLS and YYNGEE. V shed 3 bases and J 5 bases; nucleotides not matched to a gene: 7. This CDR3 is 15 amino acids long. Written as DNA, the CDR3 is TGTGCCAGCAGCGACCGGACAGGGGGGACGTATGGCTACACCTTC. As protein: CASSDRTGGTYGYTF.

This clonotype was detected only a few times. J is TRBJ2-3 and V is TRBV12-3 or TRBV12-4; no definite D call. The germline V and J ends were trimmed by 3 bases and 0 bases, with 7 bases remaining between them. There are 14 residues in the CDR3. In DNA form, the CDR3 reads TGTGCCAGCAGTTTCCCGGACAGCACAGATACGCAGTATTTT. The encoded protein is CASSFPDSTDTQYF.

The chain employs TRBV20-1 and TRBJ2-1, with D tentatively TRBD1 (5 bases). Trimming cost V 1 base and J 1 base, with 11 bases left between them. There are 15 residues in the CDR3. From germline, CDR1 is DFQATT and CDR2 SNEGSKA (reference sequence). The CDR3 spells CSARGGGDSYNEQFF. DNA of the CDR3: TGCAGTGCTAGAGGGGGCGGTGATTCCTACAATGAGCAGTTCTTC.

The chain links TRBV29-1 to TRBJ2-5; D assignment may be TRBD1 or TRBD2 (6 bases each). With 6 bases removed from V and 1 base from J, the gap between germline ends came to 15 bases. Germline V gene data show CDR1 as SQVTM and CDR2 as ANQGSEA. This CDR3 has 14 amino acids. CDR3 loop: CSVRDTGVQETQYF. Here the CDR3 DNA reads TGCAGCGTGAGGGACACGGGAGTCCAAGAGACCCAGTACTTC.

The chain couples TRBV5-6 to TRBJ1-2; weak D call: TRBD1 (6 bases). CDR3 length: 13 amino acids. From germline, CDR1 is SGHDT and CDR2 YYEEEE. Trimming removed 2 bases at V and 7 bases at J, with 12 bases between. CDR3 bases: TGTGCCAGCAGCTTTAGGGGGTCCAGTGGCTACACCTTC. Residues: CASSFRGSSGYTF.

The table lists this clonotype with many counts. The J gene is TRBJ1-1, the V gene TRBV5-5; D is unclear. This CDR3 region has 14 residues. Germline lookup yields CDR1 SGHKS and CDR2 YYEKEE (reference sequence). Trimming shortened V by 0 bases and J by 4 bases, and 10 bases separated the two germline ends. The CDR3: CASSLVGRSTEAFF. The CDR3 bases are TGTGCCAGCAGCTTGGTGGGGAGGAGCACTGAAGCTTTCTTT. Filled out from reference TRBV5-5 and TRBJ1-1, the complete variable domain reads DAGVTQSPTHLIKTRGQQVTLRCSPISGHKSVSWYQQVLGQGPQFIFQYYEKEERGRGNFPDRFSARQFPNYSSELNVNALLLGDSALYLCASSLVGRSTEAFFGQGTRLTVV.